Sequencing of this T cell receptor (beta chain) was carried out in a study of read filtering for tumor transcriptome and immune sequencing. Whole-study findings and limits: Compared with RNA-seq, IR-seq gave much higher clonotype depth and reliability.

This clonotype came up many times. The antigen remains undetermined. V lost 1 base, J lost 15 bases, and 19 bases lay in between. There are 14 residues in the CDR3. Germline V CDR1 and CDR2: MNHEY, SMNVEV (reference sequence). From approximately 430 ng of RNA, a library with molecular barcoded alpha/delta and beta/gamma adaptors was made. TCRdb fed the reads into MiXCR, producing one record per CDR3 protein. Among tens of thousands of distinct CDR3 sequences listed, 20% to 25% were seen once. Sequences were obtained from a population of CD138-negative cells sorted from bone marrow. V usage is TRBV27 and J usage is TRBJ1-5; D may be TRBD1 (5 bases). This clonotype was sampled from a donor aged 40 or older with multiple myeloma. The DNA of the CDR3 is TGTGCCAGCAGTTTATTAGGTGGTTTGGGGGATGTGCATTTT. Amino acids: CASSLLGGLGDVHF.